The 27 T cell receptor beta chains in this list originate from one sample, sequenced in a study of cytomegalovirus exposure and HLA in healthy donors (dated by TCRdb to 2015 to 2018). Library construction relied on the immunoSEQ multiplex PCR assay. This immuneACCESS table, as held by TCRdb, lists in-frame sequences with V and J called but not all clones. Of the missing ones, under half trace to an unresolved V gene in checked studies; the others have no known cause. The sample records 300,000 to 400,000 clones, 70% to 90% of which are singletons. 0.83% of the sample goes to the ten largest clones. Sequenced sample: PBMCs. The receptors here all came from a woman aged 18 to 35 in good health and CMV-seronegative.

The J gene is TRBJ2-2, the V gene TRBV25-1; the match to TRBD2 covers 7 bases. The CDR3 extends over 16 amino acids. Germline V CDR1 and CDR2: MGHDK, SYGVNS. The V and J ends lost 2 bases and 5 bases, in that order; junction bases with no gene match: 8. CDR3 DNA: TGTGCCAGCAGTGAAGGCGCTGGCGGGAGAACCGGGGAGCTGTTTTTT. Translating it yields CASSEGAGGRTGELFF.

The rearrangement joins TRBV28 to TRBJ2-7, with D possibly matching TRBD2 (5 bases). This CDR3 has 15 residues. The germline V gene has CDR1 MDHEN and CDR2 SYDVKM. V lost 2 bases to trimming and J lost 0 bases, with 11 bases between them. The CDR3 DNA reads TGTGCCAGCAGTTTACACGGCGGGCGCTCCTACGAGCAGTACTTC. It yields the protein CASSLHGGRSYEQYF.

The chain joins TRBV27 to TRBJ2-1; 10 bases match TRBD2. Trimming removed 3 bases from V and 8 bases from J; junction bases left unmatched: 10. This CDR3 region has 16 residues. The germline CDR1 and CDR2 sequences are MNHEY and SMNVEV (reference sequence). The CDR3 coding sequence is TGTGCCAGCAGTTTCACTCTAGCGGGAGTCGGGGATGAGCAGTTCTTC. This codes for CASSFTLAGVGDEQFF.

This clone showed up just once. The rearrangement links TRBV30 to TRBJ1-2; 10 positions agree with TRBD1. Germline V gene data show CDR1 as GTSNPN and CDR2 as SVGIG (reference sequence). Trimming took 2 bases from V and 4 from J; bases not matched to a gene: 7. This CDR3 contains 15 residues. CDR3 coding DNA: TGTGCCTGGAGTTTCTCGACAGGGGGCGGCTATGGCTACACCTTC. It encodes CAWSFSTGGGYGYTF.

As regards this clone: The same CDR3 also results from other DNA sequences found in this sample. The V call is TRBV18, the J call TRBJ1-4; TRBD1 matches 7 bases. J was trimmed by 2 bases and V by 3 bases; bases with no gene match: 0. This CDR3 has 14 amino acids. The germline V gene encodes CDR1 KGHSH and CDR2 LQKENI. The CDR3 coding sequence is TGTGCCAGCTCACCCAGGGGGACTAATGAAAAACTGTTTTTT. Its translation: CASSPRGTNEKLFF.

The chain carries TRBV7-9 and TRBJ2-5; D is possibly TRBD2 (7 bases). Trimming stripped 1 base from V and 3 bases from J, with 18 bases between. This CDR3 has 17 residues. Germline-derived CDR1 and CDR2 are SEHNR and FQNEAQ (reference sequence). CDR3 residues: CASSLGTGGWRKETQYF. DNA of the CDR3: TGTGCCAGCAGCTTAGGGACGGGGGGCTGGCGAAAAGAGACCCAGTACTTC.

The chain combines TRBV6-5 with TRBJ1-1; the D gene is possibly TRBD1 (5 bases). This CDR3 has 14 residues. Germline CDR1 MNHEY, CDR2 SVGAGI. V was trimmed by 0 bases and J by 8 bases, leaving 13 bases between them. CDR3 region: CASSYSRQSSEAFF. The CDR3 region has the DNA TGTGCCAGCAGTTACTCGAGACAGTCCTCGGAAGCTTTCTTT.

CDR3: CASFDRVKNIQYF. CDR3 coding DNA: TGCGCCAGTTTCGACAGGGTGAAAAACATTCAGTACTTC. This chain links TRBV5-1 with TRBJ2-4, with 7 bases aligning to TRBD1. The V gene's germline CDR1 is SGHRS and CDR2 YFSETQ. The CDR3 length is 13 residues. Losses at the gene ends were 8 bases for V and 4 bases for J; bases not matched to a gene: 6.

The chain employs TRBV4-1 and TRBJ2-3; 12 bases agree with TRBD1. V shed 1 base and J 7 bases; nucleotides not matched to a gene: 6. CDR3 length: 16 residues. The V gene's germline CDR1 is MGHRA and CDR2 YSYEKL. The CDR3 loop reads CASSQGPGQGANTQYF. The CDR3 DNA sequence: TGCGCCAGCAGCCAAGGACCGGGACAGGGGGCGAATACGCAGTATTTT.

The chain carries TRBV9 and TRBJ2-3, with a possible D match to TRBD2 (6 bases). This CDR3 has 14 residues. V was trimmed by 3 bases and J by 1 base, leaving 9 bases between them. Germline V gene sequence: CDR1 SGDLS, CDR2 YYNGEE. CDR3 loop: CASSAERGTDTQYF. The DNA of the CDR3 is TGTGCCAGCAGCGCCGAGCGGGGCACAGATACGCAGTATTTT.

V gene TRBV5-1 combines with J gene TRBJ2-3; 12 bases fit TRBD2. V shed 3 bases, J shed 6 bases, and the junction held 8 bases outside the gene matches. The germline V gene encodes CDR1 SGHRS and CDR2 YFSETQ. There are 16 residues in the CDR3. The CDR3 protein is CASSSRTSGVPDTQYF. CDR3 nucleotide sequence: TGCGCCAGCAGCTCCCGGACTAGCGGGGTGCCGGATACGCAGTATTTT.

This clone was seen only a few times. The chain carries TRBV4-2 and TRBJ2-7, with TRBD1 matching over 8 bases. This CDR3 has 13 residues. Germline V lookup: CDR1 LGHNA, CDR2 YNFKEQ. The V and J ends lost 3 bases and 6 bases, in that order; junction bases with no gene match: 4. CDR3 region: CASSHLTGGEQYF. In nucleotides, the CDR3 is TGTGCCAGCAGCCACCTTACAGGGGGCGAGCAGTACTTC.

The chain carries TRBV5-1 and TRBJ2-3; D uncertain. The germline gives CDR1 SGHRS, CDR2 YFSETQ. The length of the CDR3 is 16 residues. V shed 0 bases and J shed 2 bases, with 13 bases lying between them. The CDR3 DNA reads TGCGCCAGCAGCTTGGTGGTGACTGCCACCACAGATACGCAGTATTTT. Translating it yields CASSLVVTATTDTQYF. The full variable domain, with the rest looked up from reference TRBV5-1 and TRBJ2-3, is KAGVTQTPRYLIKTRGQQVTLSCSPISGHRSVSWYQQTPGQGLQFLFEYFSETQRNKGNFPGRFSGRQFSNSRSEMNVSTLELGDSALYLCASSLVVTATTDTQYFGPGTRLTVL.

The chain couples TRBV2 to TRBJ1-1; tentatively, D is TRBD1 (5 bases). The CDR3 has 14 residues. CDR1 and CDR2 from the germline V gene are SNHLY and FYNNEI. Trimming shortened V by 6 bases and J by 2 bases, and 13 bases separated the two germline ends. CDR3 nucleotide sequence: TGTGCCAGCAGCCCGGGTTGGACAAACACTGAAGCTTTCTTT. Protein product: CASSPGWTNTEAFF.

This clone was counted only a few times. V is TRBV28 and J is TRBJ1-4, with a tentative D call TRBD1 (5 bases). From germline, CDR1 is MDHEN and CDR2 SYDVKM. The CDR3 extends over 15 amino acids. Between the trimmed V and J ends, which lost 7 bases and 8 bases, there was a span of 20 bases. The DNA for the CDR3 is TGTGCCAGCATGGAATTAGGGAGGGGAGAGGAAAAACTGTTTTTT. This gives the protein CASMELGRGEEKLFF.

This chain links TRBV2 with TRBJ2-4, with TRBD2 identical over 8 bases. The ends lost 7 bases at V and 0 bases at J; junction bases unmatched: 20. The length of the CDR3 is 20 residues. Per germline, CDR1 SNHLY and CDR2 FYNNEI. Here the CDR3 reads CASTTPKERERGVAKNIQYF. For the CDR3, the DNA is TGTGCCAGCACCACACCTAAGGAGCGGGAGAGAGGGGTAGCCAAAAACATTCAGTACTTC.

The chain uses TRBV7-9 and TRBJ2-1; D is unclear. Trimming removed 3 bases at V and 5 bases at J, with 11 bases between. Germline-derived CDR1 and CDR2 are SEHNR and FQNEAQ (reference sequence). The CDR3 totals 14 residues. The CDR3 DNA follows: TGTGCCAGCAGCTTCTCCTCGGCGGACAATGAGCAGTTCTTC. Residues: CASSFSSADNEQFF.

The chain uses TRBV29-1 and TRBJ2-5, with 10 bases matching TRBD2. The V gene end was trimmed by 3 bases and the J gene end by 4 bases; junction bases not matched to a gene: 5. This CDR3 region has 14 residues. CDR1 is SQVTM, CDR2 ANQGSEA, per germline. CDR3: CSVERSGGAETQYF. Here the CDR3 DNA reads TGCAGCGTTGAGAGGAGCGGGGGGGCAGAGACCCAGTACTTC.

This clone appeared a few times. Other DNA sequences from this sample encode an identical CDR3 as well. The chain's CDR3 is CSVDRGTEAFF. Written as DNA, the CDR3 is TGCAGCGTTGATAGGGGGACTGAAGCTTTCTTT. This rearrangement joins TRBV29-1 to TRBJ1-1, with TRBD1 as a possible D gene (6 bases). V was clipped by 3 bases and J by 5 bases, with 7 bases between them. Looked up from germline, CDR1 is SQVTM and CDR2 is ANQGSEA. This CDR3 contains 11 residues.

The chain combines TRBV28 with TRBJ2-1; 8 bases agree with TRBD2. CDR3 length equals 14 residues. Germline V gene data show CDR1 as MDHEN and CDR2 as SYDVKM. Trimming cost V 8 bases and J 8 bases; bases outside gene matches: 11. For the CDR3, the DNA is TGTGCCAGCGTGGGAAAGCGGGAGATCGATGAGCAGTTCTTC. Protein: CASVGKREIDEQFF. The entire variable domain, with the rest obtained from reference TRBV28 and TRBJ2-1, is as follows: DVKVTQSSRYLVKRTGEKVFLECVQDMDHENMFWYRQDPGLGLRLIYFSYDVKMKEKGDIPEGYSVSREKKERFSLILESASTNQTSMYLCASVGKREIDEQFFGPGTRLTVL.

The DNA for the CDR3 is TGCGCCAGCAGCGCGGAGCGGAAGAGCTCCTACAATGAGCAGTTCTTC. Its translation is CASSAERKSSYNEQFF. The genes are TRBV5-1 and TRBJ2-1, with D perhaps matching TRBD2 (5 bases). Trimming took 4 bases from V and 0 from J, leaving 14 bases between them. The CDR3 is 16 amino acids. Germline CDR1 and CDR2: SGHRS and YFSETQ.

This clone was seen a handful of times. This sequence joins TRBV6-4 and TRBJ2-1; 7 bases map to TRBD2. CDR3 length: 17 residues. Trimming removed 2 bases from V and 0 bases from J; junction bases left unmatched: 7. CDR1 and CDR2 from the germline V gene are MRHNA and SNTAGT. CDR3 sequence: CASSDGGGAASYNEQFF. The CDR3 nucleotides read TGTGCCAGCAGTGACGGGGGGGGAGCGGCCTCCTACAATGAGCAGTTCTTC.

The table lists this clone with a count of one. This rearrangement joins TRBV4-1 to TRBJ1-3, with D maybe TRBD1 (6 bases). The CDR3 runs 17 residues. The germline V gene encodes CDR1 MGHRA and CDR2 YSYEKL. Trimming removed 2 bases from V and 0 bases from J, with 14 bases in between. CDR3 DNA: TGCGCCAGCAGCCAAAGGAGACAGGTCAGCTCTGGAAACACCATATATTTT. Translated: CASSQRRQVSSGNTIYF.

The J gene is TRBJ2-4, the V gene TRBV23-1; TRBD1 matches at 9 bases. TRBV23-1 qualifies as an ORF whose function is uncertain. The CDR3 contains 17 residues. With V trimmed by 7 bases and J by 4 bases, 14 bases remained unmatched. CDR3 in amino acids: CASTSTPGQGLKNIQYF. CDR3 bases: TGCGCCAGCACCTCGACACCGGGACAGGGACTAAAAAACATTCAGTACTTC.

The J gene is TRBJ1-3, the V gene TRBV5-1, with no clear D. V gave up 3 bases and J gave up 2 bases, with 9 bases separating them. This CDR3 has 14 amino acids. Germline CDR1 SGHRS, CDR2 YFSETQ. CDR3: CASSSDMAGNTIYF. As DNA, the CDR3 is TGCGCCAGCAGCTCCGACATGGCTGGAAACACCATATATTTT.

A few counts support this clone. CDR3 DNA: TGTGCCAGCAGTTTGAGATCTAGGGACAGGAAGAATCAGCCCCAGCATTTT. As protein: CASSLRSRDRKNQPQHF. This chain links TRBV28 with TRBJ1-5; 8 bases match TRBD1. V shed 3 bases and J 4 bases; nucleotides not matched to a gene: 11. The CDR3 sequence is 17 residues long. CDR1 is MDHEN and CDR2 is SYDVKM in the germline V gene.

DNA of the CDR3: TGTGCCAGCACCGCAGGGAGCGGGGGGACCGAGTGGGAGACCCAGTACTTC. Translation gives CASTAGSGGTEWETQYF. The chain carries TRBV28 and TRBJ2-5, with 9 bases identical to TRBD2. This CDR3 comprises 17 residues. Looked up from germline, CDR1 is MDHEN and CDR2 is SYDVKM. V shed 7 bases, J shed 5 bases, and the junction held 17 bases outside the gene matches.